The 14 T cell receptor beta chains listed next were all sequenced from one sample in a study of blood T cell repertoires in COVID-19. Sequenced by immunoSEQ multiplex PCR; TCRdb stores in-frame clones only, minus some. The sample includes 130,000 to 150,000 clones, around 87% of them seen just once. The source material was peripheral blood. These receptors were collected from an older man with acute or convalescent COVID-19.

This chain joins TRBV30 and TRBJ1-3, with D maybe TRBD1 (6 bases). Deletions cut 0 bases from V and 4 bases from J, with 16 bases between. CDR1 and CDR2 from the germline V gene are GTSNPN and SVGIG (reference sequence). The CDR3 has 16 amino acids. The CDR3 DNA reads TGTGCCTGGAGTGTACTATCCGGGACAAAAGGAAACACCATATATTTT. Protein: CAWSVLSGTKGNTIYF. The entire variable domain, with the rest obtained from reference TRBV30 and TRBJ1-3, is as follows: SQTIHQWPATLVQPVGSPLSLECTVEGTSNPNLYWYRQAAGRGLQLLFYSVGIGQISSEVPQNLSASRPQDRQFILSSKKLLLSDSGFYLCAWSVLSGTKGNTIYFGEGSWLTVV.

This chain links TRBV14 with TRBJ1-1; TRBD1 matches 7 bases. The CDR3 covers 16 residues. CDR1 is SGHDN and CDR2 is FVKESK in the germline V gene. J lost 0 bases, V lost 4 bases, and 8 bases had no gene match. The CDR3 DNA follows: TGTGCCAGCAGCCCTGAGGGACAGACTATGAACACTGAAGCTTTCTTT. Its translation is CASSPEGQTMNTEAFF.

The rearrangement links TRBV19 to TRBJ2-1; maybe TRBD2 (6 bases). The germline CDR1 and CDR2 sequences are LNHDA and SQIVND (reference sequence). The CDR3 length is 16 residues. Between the trimmed V and J ends, which lost 3 bases and 2 bases, there was a span of 14 bases. The CDR3 DNA is TGTGCCAGTAGTATTTATGTGGGAGGCGCCTACAATGAGCAGTTCTTC. Protein: CASSIYVGGAYNEQFF. Full variable domain (missing parts from reference TRBV19 and TRBJ2-1): DGGITQSPKYLFRKEGQNVTLSCEQNLNHDAMYWYRQDPGQGLRLIYYSQIVNDFQKGDIAEGYSVSREKKESFPLTVTSAQKNPTAFYLCASSIYVGGAYNEQFFGPGTRLTVL.

The chain is built from TRBV5-1 and TRBJ1-5; D uncertain. Trimming removed 0 bases from V and 0 bases from J, with 7 bases in between. Germline values: CDR1 SGHRS, CDR2 YFSETQ. This CDR3 spans 15 amino acids. CDR3 residues: CASSLAGYSNQPQHF. For the CDR3, the DNA is TGCGCCAGCAGCTTGGCCGGGTATAGCAATCAGCCCCAGCATTTT.

This clone showed up just a few times. This sequence joins TRBV27 and TRBJ1-5; unclear D gene. The V gene's germline CDR1 is MNHEY and CDR2 SMNVEV (reference sequence). V was trimmed by 5 bases and J by 5 bases, leaving 10 bases between them. The CDR3 spans 13 residues. The CDR3 is CASSLTPDQPQHF. CDR3 DNA sequence: TGTGCCAGCAGTCTAACCCCGGATCAGCCCCAGCATTTT.

The J gene is TRBJ2-3, the V gene TRBV30; D may be TRBD2 (6 bases). This CDR3 contains 16 residues. Looked up from germline, CDR1 is GTSNPN and CDR2 is SVGIG (reference sequence). V was clipped by 2 bases and J by 3 bases, with 18 bases between them. The CDR3 sequence is CAWSTLGLALTDTQYF. The CDR3 DNA follows: TGTGCCTGGAGTACCCTGGGGCTAGCGTTGACAGATACGCAGTATTTT. The full variable domain, completed using reference TRBV30 and TRBJ2-3, is SQTIHQWPATLVQPVGSPLSLECTVEGTSNPNLYWYRQAAGRGLQLLFYSVGIGQISSEVPQNLSASRPQDRQFILSSKKLLLSDSGFYLCAWSTLGLALTDTQYFGPGTRLTVL.

The chain uses TRBV18 and TRBJ1-1; the D is unclear. This CDR3 contains 12 residues. V was pared by 6 bases and J by 6 bases, with 11 bases between. Germline-derived CDR1 and CDR2 are KGHSH and LQKENI. This CDR3 reads CASSFRRPEAFF. Here the CDR3 DNA reads TGTGCCAGCTCCTTCAGGAGGCCTGAAGCTTTCTTT.

V and J are TRBV28 and TRBJ2-7, with 10 positions matching TRBD2. The CDR3 is 15 residues long. CDR1 MDHEN and CDR2 SYDVKM come from the germline V gene. The J segment lost 9 bases and the V segment lost 6 bases, leaving 14 bases of the junction unmatched. CDR3 loop: CASRQTGTSVVGQYF. DNA for the CDR3: TGTGCCAGCAGACAAACCGGGACTAGCGTAGTAGGGCAGTACTTC.

This chain uses TRBV11-1 with TRBJ1-1; D ambiguous. This CDR3 has 13 residues. The V gene lost 5 bases and the J gene lost 1 base, with 8 bases spanning the gap. Germline assignment: CDR1 SGHAT and CDR2 FQDESV (reference sequence). CDR3 amino acids: CASSAGQNTEAFF. CDR3 DNA: TGTGCCAGCAGCGCTGGCCAGAACACTGAAGCTTTCTTT.

This chain links TRBV27 with TRBJ1-6; D not certain. This CDR3 has 16 amino acids. The germline V gene has CDR1 MNHEY and CDR2 SMNVEV (reference sequence). V lost 0 bases, J lost 1 base, and 7 bases lay in between. The CDR3, as DNA: TGTGCCAGCAGTTTATCGAGCCGGTCCTATAATTCACCCCTCCACTTT. Its translation is CASSLSSRSYNSPLHF.

This clone was detected a few times. The gene calls are TRBV5-1 and TRBJ1-1; D might be TRBD1 (5 bases). Germline assignment: CDR1 SGHRS and CDR2 YFSETQ. The germline V and J ends were trimmed by 5 bases and 6 bases, with 8 bases remaining between them. This CDR3 is 11 amino acids long. Here the CDR3 DNA reads TGCGCCAGCAGGGGGGAGGCTGAAGCTTTCTTT. It is translated as CASRGEAEAFF.

This chain uses TRBV6-5 with TRBJ2-2; D unclear. Between the trimmed V and J ends, which lost 6 bases and 7 bases, there was a span of 3 bases. The CDR3 covers 10 residues. CDR1 is MNHEY and CDR2 is SVGAGI in the germline V gene. CDR3 bases: TGTGCCAGCAGCAACGGGGAGCTGTTTTTT. Its protein is CASSNGELFF.

The chain uses TRBV24-1 and TRBJ2-2, with D uncertain. This CDR3 is 12 amino acids long. V dropped 0 bases and J dropped 9 bases, with 4 bases sitting between them. From germline, CDR1 is KGHDR and CDR2 SFDVKD. The CDR3 DNA is TGTGCCACCAGTGATTTGCAATGGGAGCTGTTTTTT. Protein product: CATSDLQWELFF.

The chain joins TRBV5-4 to TRBJ2-1; TRBD2 matches at 9 bases. There are 15 residues in the CDR3. Trimming took 7 bases from V and 2 from J; bases not matched to a gene: 7. Germline V CDR1 and CDR2: SGHNT, YYREEE (reference sequence). CDR3 DNA sequence: TGTGCCAGCGAAGTAGTAGCGGGAGCCTACAATGAGCAGTTCTTC. It is translated as CASEVVAGAYNEQFF.